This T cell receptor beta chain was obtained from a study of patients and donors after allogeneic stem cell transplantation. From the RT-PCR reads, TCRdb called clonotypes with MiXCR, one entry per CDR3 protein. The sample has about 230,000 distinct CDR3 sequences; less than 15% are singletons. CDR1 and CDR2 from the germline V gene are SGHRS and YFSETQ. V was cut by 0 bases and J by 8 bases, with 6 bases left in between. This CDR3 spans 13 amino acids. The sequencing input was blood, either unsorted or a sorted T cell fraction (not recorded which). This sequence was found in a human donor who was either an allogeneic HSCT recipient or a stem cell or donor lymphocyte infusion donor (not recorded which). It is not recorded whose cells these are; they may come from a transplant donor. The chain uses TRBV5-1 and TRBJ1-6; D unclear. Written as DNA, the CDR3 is TGCGCCAGCAGCTTGGAGGGATATTCACCCCTCCACTTT. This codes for CASSLEGYSPLHF.